This T cell receptor (beta chain) comes out of a study of CD8+ T cells in alopecia areata. Following extraction, RNA underwent reverse transcription to cDNA, which served as the sequencing template. The assay was immunoSEQ multiplex PCR, and TCRdb's table has in-frame clones only and misses some. The sample includes 150,000 or so clones, roughly 50% seen only once; the top ten take 15% to 20%. CDR1 is MNHEY and CDR2 is SMNVEV in the germline V gene (reference sequence). This CDR3 contains 19 residues. V gave up 7 bases and J gave up 1 base; unmatched junction bases: 16. This clone was seen more than once but under ten times. Treatment defined: oral pan-JAK inhibitor, 5-10 mg twice daily.

This clonotype was obtained from a human donor with alopecia areata. Sequenced here: CD8+ T cells sorted from blood, sampled at week 4, from a patient treated with tofacitinib. V gene TRBV27 combines with J gene TRBJ2-1, with 10 bases that match TRBD1. In nucleotides, the CDR3 is TGTGCCAGCATTCCCGCGACAGGGGGCAGTCGGGTATCCTACAATGAGCAGTTCTTC. As protein: CASIPATGGSRVSYNEQFF.